A few counts support the clone carrying this T cell receptor beta chain. Its antigen remains unidentified. From the reads, TCRdb called clonotypes with MiXCR, one entry per CDR3 protein. The sample yields roughly 500,000 distinct CDR3 sequences, about 33% seen once. This entry comes from a study of T cell repertoires in cytomegalovirus infection. Study as a whole: Well-studied HLA-B-restricted CMV epitopes were used in the study alongside recently identified HLA-C-restricted ones. CMV infection together with matching HLA type was indicated by public TCR beta signatures. Findings and caveats of the study: The cumulative frequency of public TCR beta families identified carriers of CMV plus the relevant HLA. HLA-C-restricted TCR beta clonotypes specific for CMV led the ex vivo response.

Trimming stripped 0 bases from V and 5 bases from J, with 9 bases between. From germline, CDR1 is SGHRS and CDR2 YFSETQ. The CDR3 is made up of 14 amino acids. Source: cultured PBMCs, taken from culture after CMV antigen stimulation. This rearrangement joins TRBV5-1 to TRBJ2-1; D not resolved. The clonotype originates from a human donor in good health (CMV status not recorded). Some clones in this sample may be carry-over from other donors' samples. CDR3 sequence reads: CASSLGATNNEQFF. CDR3 DNA sequence: TGCGCCAGCAGCTTGGGTGCTACCAACAATGAGCAGTTCTTC.